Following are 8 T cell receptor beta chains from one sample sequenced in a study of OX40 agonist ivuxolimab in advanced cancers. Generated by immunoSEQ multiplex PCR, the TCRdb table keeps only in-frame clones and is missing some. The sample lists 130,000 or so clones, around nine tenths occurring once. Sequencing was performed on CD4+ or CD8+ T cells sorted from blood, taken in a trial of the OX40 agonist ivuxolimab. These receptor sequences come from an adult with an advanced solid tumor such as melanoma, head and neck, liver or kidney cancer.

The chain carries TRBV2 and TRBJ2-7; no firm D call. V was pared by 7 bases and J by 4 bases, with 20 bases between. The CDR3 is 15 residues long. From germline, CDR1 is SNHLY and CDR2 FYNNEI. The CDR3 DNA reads TGTGCCAGCATTTTATCGGGCTCTGAAACGTACGAGCAGTACTTC. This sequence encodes CASILSGSETYEQYF.

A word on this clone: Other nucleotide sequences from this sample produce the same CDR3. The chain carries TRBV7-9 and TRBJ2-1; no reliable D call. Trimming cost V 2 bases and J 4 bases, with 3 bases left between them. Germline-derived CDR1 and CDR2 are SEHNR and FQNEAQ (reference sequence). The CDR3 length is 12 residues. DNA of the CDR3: TGTGCCAGCAGCTTAAGTTACAATGAGCAGTTCTTC. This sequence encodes CASSLSYNEQFF.

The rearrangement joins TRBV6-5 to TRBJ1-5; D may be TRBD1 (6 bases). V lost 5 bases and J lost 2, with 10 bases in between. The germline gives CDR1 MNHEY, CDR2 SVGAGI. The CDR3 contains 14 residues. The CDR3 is CASSPGAGNQPQHF. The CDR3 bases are TGTGCCAGCAGTCCAGGGGCGGGCAATCAGCCCCAGCATTTT.

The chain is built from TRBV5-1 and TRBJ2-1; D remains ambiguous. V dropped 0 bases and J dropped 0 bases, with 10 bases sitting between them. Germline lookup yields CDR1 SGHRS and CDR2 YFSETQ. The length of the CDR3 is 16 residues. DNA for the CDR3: TGCGCCAGCAGCTTGGGGTTACTGAGCTCCTACAATGAGCAGTTCTTC. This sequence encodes CASSLGLLSSYNEQFF.

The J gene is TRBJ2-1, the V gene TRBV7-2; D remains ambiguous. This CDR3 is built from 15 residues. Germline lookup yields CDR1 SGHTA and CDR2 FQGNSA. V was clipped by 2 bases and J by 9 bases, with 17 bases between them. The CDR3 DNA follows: TGTGCCAGCAGCTTATCCTGGATAACGTTACGTGAGCAGTTCTTC. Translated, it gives CASSLSWITLREQFF.

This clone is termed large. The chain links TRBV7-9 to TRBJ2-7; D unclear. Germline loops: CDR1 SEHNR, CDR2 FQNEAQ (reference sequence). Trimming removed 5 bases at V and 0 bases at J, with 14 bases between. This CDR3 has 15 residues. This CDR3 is CASSPPGMGSYEQYF. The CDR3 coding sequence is TGTGCCAGCAGCCCCCCCGGAATGGGCTCCTACGAGCAGTACTTC.

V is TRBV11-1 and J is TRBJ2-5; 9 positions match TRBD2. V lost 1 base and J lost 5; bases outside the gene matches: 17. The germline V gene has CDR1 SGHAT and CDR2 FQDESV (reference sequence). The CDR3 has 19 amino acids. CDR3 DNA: TGTGCCAGCAGCTTAGAAGGAAGTACGGCTAGCGGGATGGGGGAGACCCAGTACTTC. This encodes CASSLEGSTASGMGETQYF.

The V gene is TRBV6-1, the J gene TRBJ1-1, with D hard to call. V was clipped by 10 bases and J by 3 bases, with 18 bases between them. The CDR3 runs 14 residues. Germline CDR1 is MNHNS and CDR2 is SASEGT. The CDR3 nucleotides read TGTGCCACCCGCCTCGGGAATAGGGACACTGAAGCTTTCTTT. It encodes CATRLGNRDTEAFF.